These 11 T cell receptor beta chains came from one sample sequenced in a study of cytomegalovirus exposure and HLA in healthy donors. 13 Jbeta primers and 60 Vbeta primers were used for the PCR. TCRdb's copy holds only in-frame clones and misses some; the assay was immunoSEQ multiplex PCR. Of fewer than 200,000 clones detected, 60% to 85% appear once; the ten largest clones hold 0.6% to 0.95%. Sequencing was done on a sample of PBMCs. The origin of the receptors is a female donor in good health and CMV-seronegative.

This clone occurred a few times. The chain couples TRBV5-1 to TRBJ2-1, with 7 bases identical to TRBD2. Losses at the gene ends were 1 base for V and 12 bases for J; bases not matched to a gene: 13. This CDR3 region has 15 residues. Germline V lookup: CDR1 SGHRS, CDR2 YFSETQ. CDR3 nucleotides: TGCGCCAGCAGCTTGTTCGCCCAGCGGGAATCGGTGCAGTTCTTC. This sequence encodes CASSLFAQRESVQFF. The complete variable domain, with remaining parts taken from reference TRBV5-1 and TRBJ2-1, reads KAGVTQTPRYLIKTRGQQVTLSCSPISGHRSVSWYQQTPGQGLQFLFEYFSETQRNKGNFPGRFSGRQFSNSRSEMNVSTLELGDSALYLCASSLFAQRESVQFFGPGTRLTVL.

This chain connects TRBV28 to TRBJ1-2; D gene unclear. The CDR3 runs 13 residues. Germline V CDR1 and CDR2: MDHEN, SYDVKM. The V end was cut by 3 bases, the J end by 6 bases, with 11 bases between. CDR3 protein: CASSLPGYNGYTF. In nucleotides, the CDR3 is TGTGCCAGCAGTTTGCCAGGATATAATGGCTACACCTTC.

The genes are TRBV11-3 and TRBJ2-3, with 9 bases matching TRBD2. The CDR3 covers 17 residues. CDR1 is SGHNT and CDR2 is YENEEA in the germline V gene. V shed 1 base, J shed 2 bases, and the junction held 7 bases outside the gene matches. In DNA, the CDR3 is TGTGCCAGCAGCTTAGCCCTGACTAGCGGAAACACAGATACGCAGTATTTT. As protein: CASSLALTSGNTDTQYF.

The V call is TRBV19, the J call TRBJ2-7, with D possibly being TRBD1 (6 bases). V dropped 7 bases and J dropped 5 bases, with 15 bases sitting between them. This CDR3 is 13 amino acids long. Germline V gives CDR1 LNHDA, CDR2 SQIVND (reference sequence). The CDR3 DNA reads TGTGCCAGTACCGCAGGGGAGAGCCACGAGCAGTACTTC. Amino acid sequence: CASTAGESHEQYF.

The genes are TRBV27 and TRBJ1-2; TRBD1 is a possible D gene (5 bases). The CDR3 extends over 16 amino acids. The V gene's germline CDR1 is MNHEY and CDR2 SMNVEV (reference sequence). Trimming cost V 5 bases and J 1 base, with 17 bases left between them. This CDR3 is CASSAMDKGGNYGYTF. CDR3 nucleotides: TGTGCCAGCAGTGCCATGGACAAGGGAGGTAACTATGGCTACACCTTC.

There are a few counts of this clone. V and J are TRBV4-2 and TRBJ2-7, with TRBD1 matching over 8 bases. CDR1 is LGHNA, CDR2 YNFKEQ, per germline. V shed 4 bases, J shed 3 bases, and the junction held 5 bases outside the gene matches. This CDR3 spans 14 amino acids. The CDR3 region is CASSLGQGVYEQYF. The CDR3 DNA reads as TGTGCCAGCAGCCTCGGACAGGGAGTCTACGAGCAGTACTTC.

This clone has more than one count but fewer than ten. This chain connects TRBV5-8 to TRBJ1-4; D perhaps matches TRBD1 (5 bases). Germline V gives CDR1 SGHTS, CDR2 YDEGEE. V was cut by 0 bases and J by 0 bases, with 6 bases left in between. The CDR3 extends over 15 amino acids. The CDR3 nucleotides are TGTGCCAGCAGCTTGGGGGGGGCAACTAATGAAAAACTGTTTTTT. Translation: CASSLGGATNEKLFF.

This clone turned up a few times. The chain couples TRBV28 to TRBJ1-2, with a tentative D call TRBD1 (5 bases). CDR1 is MDHEN and CDR2 is SYDVKM in the germline V gene. The V and J ends lost 6 bases and 4 bases respectively, with 9 bases between them. The CDR3 runs to 12 residues. CDR3 nucleotide sequence: TGTGCCAGCAGCCTAGACAGCTATGGCTACACCTTC. Translating gives CASSLDSYGYTF.

The chain joins TRBV18 to TRBJ1-5; no clear D. CDR1 KGHSH and CDR2 LQKENI come from the germline V gene. V lost 5 bases and J lost 3, with 8 bases in between. This CDR3 is 13 amino acids long. The CDR3 spells CASSGGDNQPQHF. The CDR3 bases are TGTGCCAGCTCAGGAGGAGACAATCAGCCCCAGCATTTT.

This chain uses TRBV5-1 with TRBJ1-2; possible D gene TRBD1, 6 bases. Trimming removed 2 bases at V and 4 bases at J, with 15 bases between. The CDR3 has 15 amino acids. Germline CDR1 and CDR2: SGHRS and YFSETQ. The CDR3 DNA sequence: TGCGCCAGCAGCTTAGGACAGTCGACTCCCTATGGCTACACCTTC. It translates to CASSLGQSTPYGYTF.

The chain couples TRBV9 to TRBJ1-2; possible D gene TRBD1, 5 bases. In germline, CDR1 is SGDLS, CDR2 YYNGEE. The V end lost 0 bases, the J end lost 1 base, and 10 bases lay between the germline ends. This CDR3 has 15 amino acids. The CDR3: CASSVGGDGNYGYTF. In DNA, the CDR3 is TGTGCCAGCAGCGTAGGGGGGGACGGTAACTATGGCTACACCTTC.